The sequence of this T cell receptor beta chain was determined in a study of beta chain features in type 1 diabetes (dated by TCRdb to the late 2010s). General notes on the study: Patients and healthy donors did not differ in mean age, gender distribution, total cell number or subset yield. A total of 107,917,701 sorted cells were examined across all samples, and the number of cells per subset was strongly correlated with RNA yield. The study compared the TCRB repertoires of sorted circulating CD4+ T cell subsets in recently diagnosed type 1 diabetes patients with those in matched healthy donors. Naive and central memory subsets were obtained from all 30 or so donors, but regulatory and stem cell-like memory subsets were isolated from only 8 patients and roughly 8 healthy donors. The study at large found these results: Because cDNA rather than genomic DNA was sequenced, highly expressing activated cells could have been over-represented, although no difference in activation and CD3 levels was found between groups. Because the HLA sub-analyses included only small numbers of individuals, any influence of HLA type on TCRB rearrangement was left unresolved. At VDJ recombination sites, patients with type 1 diabetes made fewer insertions and deleted more nucleotides, a pattern implying thymic rearrangement abnormalities. In all four CD4+ subsets, TCRB CDR3 length was moderately but significantly shorter in type 1 diabetes patients. Naive, central memory and regulatory TCRB repertoires appeared more similar among patients than among healthy donors. PCR may preferentially amplify shorter templates, but because patient and control samples were amplified and corrected together, any resulting skew would affect both groups equally.

A single peripheral blood draw of about 116 mL on average was collected from each donor into heparinised tubes. Using a panel that included CD45RO, CCR7, CD25, CD127, CD95 and CD27, naive, central memory, regulatory and stem cell-like memory CD4+ T cells were sorted on a BD FACSAria II. A purity above 98% was achieved for all sorted populations. PBMCs were separated immediately by Lymphoprep density gradient centrifugation and were stained directly, without being cultured. So that batch effects would be minimized, each experiment stained and sorted samples in pairs, pairing one healthy donor with one patient. Concerning this clone itself: The antigen this receptor binds is unknown. No per-base quality is available; no much larger clone lies one base away.

The CDR3 runs 14 residues from the cysteine to the phenylalanine. Only the CDR3 DNA is retained, 42 bases long and in frame from the first base. From V the trimming removes 4 bases and from J it removes 2 bases, while the gene matches leave 7 bases of the junction unaccounted for. From a lookup of the germline V gene, CDR1 and CDR2 are SQVTM and ANQGSEA. The High Capacity cDNA Reverse Transcription Kit was used to reverse transcribe all of the isolated RNA, meaning that expressed TCRB transcripts were what got sequenced. Deep immunoSEQ sequencing was applied to naive, central memory and regulatory T cell samples, giving an average of roughly 3.6 million total reads per sample. After sorted cells were lysed in RLT buffer, RNA was extracted with DNase-treated RNeasy Micro or Mini kits, with the choice depending on cell number. To prevent cross-contamination, each cell subset was processed individually, whereas patient and healthy donor samples were processed jointly. TCRB sequences were amplified from cDNA with the immunoSEQ multiplex PCR, producing 87-bp fragments spanning the CDR3 region. The amplicons were sequenced using the Illumina HiSeq platform. From the authors' description of their analysis: PCR bias was corrected computationally using synthetic template baselines, and reads within Hamming distance 2 were collapsed, with unmergeable singletons discarded. Reads were aligned against IMGT to assign V, D and J genes, CDR3 length and insertions or deletions at six rearrangement sites. Within each subset, clonotype counts were normalized to sorted cell number, and only after that were true diversity and Gini coefficients computed with the tcR R package. Repertoire sharing was quantified using the overlap coefficient calculated on TCRB nucleotide sequences. As a proxy for the pre-selection repertoire, out-of-frame TCRB sequences from naive cells were analyzed. TCRdb retrieved this table from immuneACCESS and kept in-frame rearrangements only. Not all clones are present; in checked studies, unresolved V genes account for under half, and no reason is known for the remainder. D and trimming come from the DNA, and the V and J calls and clone size come from that table. The sample includes about 260,000 clones, with roughly 20% observed a single time. Of the sample, less than 0.035% falls within the top ten clones.

This TCR was sampled from a woman between 35 and 50 years old with type 1 diabetes. The specimen sequenced was naive CD4+ T cells from blood. Interpreted using the paper, the cell subset or site label stands for: true naive CD4+ T cells. The chain is encoded by TRBV29-1 joined to TRBJ1-1; 7 middle bases align to TRBD1. The DNA reads TGCAGCGTTGGTCGTGGGGACAGCAACACTGAAGCTTTCTTT. Its protein reads: CSVGRGDSNTEAFF.